This note documents a single T cell receptor (beta chain) sequence. Its specificity is unknown. These data are taken from a study of T cell repertoires in cytomegalovirus infection. On the study more broadly: Through public TCR beta signatures, both CMV infection and matching HLA type were indicated.

J was trimmed by 10 bases and V by 4 bases; bases with no gene match: 18. CDR1 is SGHTA, CDR2 FQGNSA, per germline. This CDR3 has 16 amino acids. MiXCR, run by TCRdb on the reads, gives a single entry per CDR3 protein. The sample holds fewer than 250,000 distinct CDR3 sequences, around 12% seen once. Findings and limits, study-wide: In two of eight donors, the top clonotype was HLA-C-restricted CMV-specific. The study identified carriers of CMV plus the relevant HLA from cumulative public TCR beta family frequency.

Input material: PBMCs. The chain joins TRBV7-2 to TRBJ1-1; the match to TRBD1 covers 7 bases. The TCR originated in a human donor in good health (CMV status not recorded). Some clones in this sample may be carry-over from other donors' samples. The CDR3 region has the DNA TGTGCCAGCAGCTCCCGACAGGGAGGAGGGAACACTACAGCTTTCTTT. Translation: CASSSRQGGGNTTAFF.